The 4 T cell receptor beta chains reported below all come from one sample, sequenced in a study. Using its own MiXCR run on the 5' RACE reads, TCRdb lists one record per CDR3 protein. The sample lists some 250 distinct CDR3 sequences, 5% to 7% seen once, with approximately 86% in the top ten. Sequences were obtained from effector memory T cells from blood PBMCs. Documented subset: effector memory CD4+ T cells. The receptors stem from a female donor with HIV.

Sample share makes this clonotype large (0.1 to 1%). One junction end does not reproduce the germline sequence, and a read error may be involved. The rearrangement links TRBV30 to TRBJ1-1; a weak D match, TRBD1 (6 bases). Germline loops: CDR1 GTSNPN, CDR2 SVGIG (reference sequence). The CDR3 covers 11 residues. CDR3 coding DNA: TGTGCCTGGAGTGGGGACACAGAAGCTTTCTTT. The encoded protein is CAWSGDTEAFF. The full variable domain, with the rest looked up from reference TRBV30 and TRBJ1-1, is SQTIHQWPATLVQPVGSPLSLECTVEGTSNPNLYWYRQAAGRGLQLLFYSVGIGQISSEVPQNLSASRPQDRQFILSSKKLLLSDSGFYLCAWSGDTEAFFGQGTRLTVV.

A remark on this clonotype: It may be a read error: a sequence one base away is much more abundant. The chain uses TRBV5-5 and TRBJ1-1; D uncertain. In germline, CDR1 is SGHKS, CDR2 YYEKEE (reference sequence). Deletions cut 1 base from V and 12 bases from J, with 4 bases between. CDR3 length equals 9 residues. CDR3 DNA: TGTGCCAGCAGCTTGAGGACTTTCTTT. The encoded protein is CASSLRTFF.

By sample share, this clonotype is medium-sized. This CDR3 is CASKWDLFSNQPQHF. The CDR3 bases are TGTGCCAGCAAATGGGACCTTTTTAGCAATCAGCCCCAGCATTTT. The chain uses TRBV6-1 and TRBJ1-5; weak D call: TRBD1 (5 bases). CDR1 is MNHNS, CDR2 SASEGT, per germline. V gave up 7 bases and J gave up 0 bases, with 13 bases separating them. The CDR3 is 15 residues long.

By share, this clonotype counts as medium-sized. V usage is TRBV7-6 and J usage is TRBJ2-6; the D gene is possibly TRBD2 (6 bases). With 1 base removed from V and 2 bases from J, the gap between germline ends came to 9 bases. This CDR3 has 16 amino acids. The germline gives CDR1 SGHVS, CDR2 FNYEAQ. CDR3 nucleotides: TGTGCCAGCAGCTTAGACGGCGGGGCTGGGGCCAACGTCCTGACTTTC. Protein sequence: CASSLDGGAGANVLTF.